The 2 T cell receptor beta chains presented below share a single source sample, sequenced in a study of T-cell memory formation after mild COVID-19. TCRdb fed the 5' RACE reads into MiXCR, producing one record per CDR3 protein. The sample has over 300,000 distinct CDR3 sequences, around 20% seen once. Sequenced sample: PBMCs or a T cell subset sorted from them (not recorded which). The origin of the receptors is a man between 18 and 29 years old who had mild COVID-19 (a few samples of this study predate the infection). Cell type and time point are not known.

This clonotype was observed a handful of times. The genes are TRBV20-1 and TRBJ1-2; perhaps TRBD1 as D (5 bases). V dropped 3 bases and J dropped 5 bases, with 16 bases sitting between them. There are 14 residues in the CDR3. The germline gives CDR1 DFQATT, CDR2 SNEGSKA (reference sequence). CDR3 nucleotide sequence: TGCAGTGCTAGGAGGCCCCGGGGCGGGTATGGCTACACCTTC. Translation: CSARRPRGGYGYTF.

This clonotype was seen at least ten times. The chain is built from TRBV23-1 and TRBJ2-3; 9 bases are a match to TRBD1. TRBV23-1 is an open reading frame, and its role is uncertain. This CDR3 comprises 18 residues. Trimming removed 0 bases from V and 0 bases from J; junction bases left unmatched: 7. The CDR3 region is CASSQSGDRVGSTDTQYF. In DNA, the CDR3 is TGCGCCAGCAGTCAATCGGGGGACAGGGTGGGTAGCACAGATACGCAGTATTTT.